The T cell receptor (beta chain) described here comes from a study of CXCR3-negative and CXCR3-positive naive CD8 T cells. Study-level findings and limits: Comparison of naive CXCR3-negative and CXCR3-positive cells revealed similar TRBV-TRBJ usage, while memory cells differed. A higher hydrophobicity marked the TRB CDR3s of CXCR3-positive naive cells versus CXCR3-negative naive cells. Whereas both naive subsets had comparably high diversity, memory CD8+ cells had much lower diversity.

Comment on this clonotype: Antigen unknown.

Via 5' RACE with UMI labels, TRB cDNA libraries were prepared. TCRdb re-called the 5' RACE reads and shows each CDR3 protein once, DNA omitted. The ten top clones account for approximately 1.4%, within a sample of around 81,000 distinct CDR3 sequences. The germline gives CDR1 LGHNA, CDR2 YNFKEQ. The CDR3 runs 15 residues. This chain connects TRBV4-2 to TRBJ1-1; no DNA is available, so the TRBD1 call from TCRdb remains unchecked. The sequence was collected from a human donor in good health. Some clones in this sample may be carry-over from other donors' samples. Source material: naive CXCR3- CD8+ T cells from blood. Stated subset: CD45RO-CCR7+CD27+CD95- naive CD8+ T cells lacking CXCR3 (TNR3-). The CDR3 here is CASSQVDGENTEAFF.